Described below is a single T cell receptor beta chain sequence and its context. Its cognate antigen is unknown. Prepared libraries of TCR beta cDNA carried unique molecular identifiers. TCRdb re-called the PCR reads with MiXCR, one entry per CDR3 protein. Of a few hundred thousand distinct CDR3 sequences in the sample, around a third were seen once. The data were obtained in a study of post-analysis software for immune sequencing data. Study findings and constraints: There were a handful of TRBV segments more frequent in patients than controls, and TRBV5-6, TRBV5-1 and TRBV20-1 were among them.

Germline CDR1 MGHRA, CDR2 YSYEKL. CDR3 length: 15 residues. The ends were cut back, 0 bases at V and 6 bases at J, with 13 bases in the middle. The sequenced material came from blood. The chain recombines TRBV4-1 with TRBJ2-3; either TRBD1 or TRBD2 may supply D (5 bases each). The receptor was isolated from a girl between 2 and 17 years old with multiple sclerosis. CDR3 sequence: CASSQDLAWGDTQYF. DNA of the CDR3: TGCGCCAGCAGCCAAGATTTAGCGTGGGGGGATACGCAGTATTTT.